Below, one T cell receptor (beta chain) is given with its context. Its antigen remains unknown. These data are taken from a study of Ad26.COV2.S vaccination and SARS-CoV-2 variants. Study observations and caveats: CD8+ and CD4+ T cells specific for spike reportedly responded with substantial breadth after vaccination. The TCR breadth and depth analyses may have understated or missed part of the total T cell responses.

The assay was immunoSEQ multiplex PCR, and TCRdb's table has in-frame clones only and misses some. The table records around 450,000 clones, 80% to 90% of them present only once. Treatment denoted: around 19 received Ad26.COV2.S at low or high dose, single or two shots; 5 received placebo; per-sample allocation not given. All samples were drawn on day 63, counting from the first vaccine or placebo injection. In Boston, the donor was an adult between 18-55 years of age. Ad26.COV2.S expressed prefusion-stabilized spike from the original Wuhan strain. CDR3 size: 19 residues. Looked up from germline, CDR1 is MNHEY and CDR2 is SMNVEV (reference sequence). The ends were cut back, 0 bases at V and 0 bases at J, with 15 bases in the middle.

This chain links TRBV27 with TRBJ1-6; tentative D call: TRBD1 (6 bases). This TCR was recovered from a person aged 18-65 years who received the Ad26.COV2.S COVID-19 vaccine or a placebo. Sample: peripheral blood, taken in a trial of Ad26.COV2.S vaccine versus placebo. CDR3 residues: CASSLSHGGADSYNSPLHF. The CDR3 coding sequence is TGTGCCAGCAGTTTATCCCACGGGGGCGCAGACTCCTATAATTCACCCCTCCACTTT.